This record looks at one T cell receptor beta chain sequence and its context. These data belong to a study of blood T cell repertoires in COVID-19. Whole-study context: The analysed material was cDNA or gDNA that came from T cells, B-cell-depleted T cells, or PBMCs.

Germline CDR1 reads MNHEY; CDR2 reads SVGAGI. With V trimmed by 5 bases and J by 5 bases, 4 bases remained unmatched. The CDR3 loop spans 14 amino acids. Patients in Seattle were enrolled during active infection, then followed longitudinally. Authors' analysis steps: Estimates of nucleated cell counts were drawn from the amplification of reference gene primers. Here immunoSEQ multiplex PCR was the method, and the copy in TCRdb shows in-frame clones only, minus some. Clone size and V and J calls were adopted from that table, with D and trimming inferred from the DNA. The sample has about 230,000 clones, more than 80% seen once.

The sample taken for sequencing was peripheral blood. This TCR came from a woman aged 25 to 45 with COVID-19, enrolled during active disease. This chain joins TRBV6-5 and TRBJ2-5; 11 bases fit TRBD1. This CDR3 reads CASSRTGGAETQYF. CDR3 DNA sequence: TGTGCCAGCAGTAGGACAGGGGGCGCCGAGACCCAGTACTTC.